This T cell receptor beta chain was obtained from a study of blood T cell repertoires in COVID-19. As for the study in general: Sites in the United States, Italy and Spain provided acute and convalescent COVID-19 samples.

Methods used by the authors: Amplification of reference gene primers provided the estimated nucleated cell counts. The assay was immunoSEQ multiplex PCR, and TCRdb's table has in-frame clones only and misses some. The V and J calls and clone size are taken from that table; D and trimming were inferred from the DNA. The data hold some 180,000 clones, with roughly 86% observed a single time. The CDR3 sequence is 13 residues long. Germline V gene data show CDR1 as SQVTM and CDR2 as ANQGSEA. V lost 7 bases and J 3 bases, leaving 15 bases between the germline ends. Source material: PBMCs or T cells enriched from blood (not recorded which). The chain links TRBV29-1 to TRBJ1-1; D gene unclear. The clonotype originates from a woman in her forties in a cohort exposed to, infected with or recovered from COVID-19 (not recorded which). The CDR3 protein is CSGAVSRDTEAFF. Written as DNA, the CDR3 is TGCAGCGGAGCGGTCTCTCGGGACACTGAAGCTTTCTTT.